The 30 T cell receptor beta chains reported below all come from one sample, sequenced in a study of vaccination effects on CD4 cells after COVID-19. Sequenced by immunoSEQ multiplex PCR; TCRdb stores in-frame clones only, minus some. The table lists about 41,000 clones, 70% of them singletons. Which antigens these TCRs recognize remains unknown. Expansion with viral peptide pools was applied to antigen-specific CD4+ T cells by the ViraFEST assay prior to sequencing. Having been cultured for 9 to 11 days, the cells underwent CD4+ T cell isolation. Prior SARS-CoV-2 infection was absent in the vaccine recipients, as shown by negative nucleocapsid antibodies. The specimen comprised CD4+ T cells from PBMCs cultured with HCoV-OC43 spike peptides, sampled before COVID-19 vaccination. Subset given: HCoV-OC43 spike overlapping peptide pool stimulation. These receptors were obtained from a human donor who received a COVID-19 vaccine.

This chain connects TRBV12-3 or TRBV12-4 to TRBJ1-1; D is unclear. The V and J ends lost 6 bases and 0 bases respectively, with 2 bases between them. The CDR3 runs 11 residues. The CDR3 reads CASRVNTEAFF. The DNA of the CDR3 is TGTGCCAGCAGAGTGAACACTGAAGCTTTCTTT.

The chain joins TRBV7-9 to TRBJ1-2, with 9 positions matching TRBD1. The CDR3 spans 14 residues. Germline V gene sequence: CDR1 SEHNR, CDR2 FQNEAQ (reference sequence). J lost 2 bases, V lost 4 bases, and 2 bases had no gene match. The CDR3 sequence is CASSSGQGNYGYTF. DNA for the CDR3: TGTGCCAGCAGCTCCGGACAGGGGAACTATGGCTACACCTTC.

The chain links TRBV6-5 to TRBJ1-4; 9 bases are a match to TRBD1. The length of the CDR3 is 14 residues. With V trimmed by 6 bases and J by 7 bases, 6 bases remained unmatched. The V gene's germline CDR1 is MNHEY and CDR2 SVGAGI. As DNA, the CDR3 is TGTGCCAGCAGCCAGGGACAGGGAAGTGAAAAACTGTTTTTT. The encoded protein is CASSQGQGSEKLFF.

This clone was seen only a few times. The chain has TRBV5-6 and TRBJ2-2; D unclear. Deletions cut 4 bases from V and 5 bases from J, with 9 bases between. Germline V gives CDR1 SGHDT, CDR2 YYEEEE. This CDR3 region has 13 residues. CDR3 DNA sequence: TGTGCCAGCAGCCAAGAGCGAACCGGGGAGCTGTTTTTT. This sequence encodes CASSQERTGELFF.

J is TRBJ2-1 and V is TRBV2; the D gene is possibly TRBD2 (6 bases). The germline CDR1 and CDR2 sequences are SNHLY and FYNNEI. The CDR3 is 15 residues long. Trimming stripped 5 bases from V and 5 bases from J, with 16 bases between. In nucleotides, the CDR3 is TGTGCCAGCAGTTCCCCCGGGACTCCTGACAATGAGCAGTTCTTC. Amino acid sequence: CASSSPGTPDNEQFF.

The rearrangement uses TRBV3-1 (or the pseudogene TRBV3-2) and TRBJ1-1; D not resolved. CDR1 LGHDT and CDR2 YNNKEL come from the germline V gene (reference sequence). Trimming pared 3 bases from V and 1 base from J, leaving 12 bases between. The CDR3 sequence is 15 residues long. This CDR3 reads CASSHGSGRNTEAFF. In nucleotides, the CDR3 is TGTGCCAGCAGCCATGGTAGCGGCCGGAACACTGAAGCTTTCTTT.

J is TRBJ2-7 and V is TRBV3-1 (or the pseudogene TRBV3-2); 10 bases match TRBD1. In germline, CDR1 is LGHDT, CDR2 YNNKEL (reference sequence). The CDR3 is made up of 16 amino acids. The trim removed 1 base at V and 0 bases at J, leaving 3 bases unmatched. The CDR3 sequence is CASSQVWDRGSYEQYF. In DNA, the CDR3 is TGTGCCAGCAGCCAAGTCTGGGACAGGGGCTCCTACGAGCAGTACTTC.

This rearrangement joins TRBV11-3 to TRBJ1-1, with D uncertain. Germline CDR1 reads SGHNT; CDR2 reads YENEEA. The CDR3 is 14 residues long. V was shortened by 5 bases and J by 6 bases, with 16 bases between the two germline ends. The CDR3 DNA sequence: TGTGCCAGCAGCCCCCCCAGGAGGGAATCTGAAGCTTTCTTT. Translation: CASSPPRRESEAFF. Combining the CDR3 with reference TRBV11-3 and TRBJ1-1 gives the whole variable domain EAGVVQSPRYKIIEKKQPVAFWCNPISGHNTLYWYLQNLGQGPELLIRYENEEAVDDSQLPKDRFSAERLKGVDSTLKIQPAELGDSAVYLCASSPPRRESEAFFGQGTRLTVV.

The V and J genes are TRBV9 and TRBJ2-2, with D possibly TRBD2 on 6 matching bases. From germline, CDR1 is SGDLS and CDR2 YYNGEE. The CDR3 totals 15 residues. Trimming removed 3 bases at V and 7 bases at J, with 16 bases between. CDR3 sequence: CASSASGLQGGELFF. CDR3 sequence (DNA): TGTGCCAGCAGCGCCTCGGGACTCCAAGGCGGGGAGCTGTTTTTT.

The chain is built from TRBV20-1 and TRBJ1-2; a possible D gene is TRBD1 (5 bases). CDR1 is DFQATT, CDR2 SNEGSKA, per germline (reference sequence). Trimming took 3 bases from V and 0 from J, leaving 11 bases between them. The CDR3 spans 14 residues. The CDR3, as DNA: TGCAGTGCTAGTGGGGGGAGACCTAACTATGGCTACACCTTC. It encodes CSASGGRPNYGYTF.

Of note for this clone: The same CDR3 also results from other DNA sequences found in this sample. This chain uses TRBV7-2 with TRBJ1-2; D is unresolved. The CDR3 runs to 14 residues. Trimming removed 1 base at V and 2 bases at J, with 8 bases between. The V gene's germline CDR1 is SGHTA and CDR2 FQGNSA. The CDR3 is CASSLGGGNYGYTF. Written as DNA, the CDR3 is TGTGCCAGCAGCTTAGGTGGCGGAAACTATGGCTACACCTTC.

This sequence joins TRBV10-2 and TRBJ2-5; D is perhaps TRBD1 or TRBD2 (6 bases each). The CDR3 has 14 amino acids. Trimming removed 2 bases at V and 5 bases at J, with 12 bases between. Per the germline V gene, CDR1 is WSHSY and CDR2 is SAAADI. This CDR3 reads CASSENGGVETQYF. The CDR3 coding sequence is TGCGCCAGCAGTGAGAACGGGGGCGTGGAGACCCAGTACTTC.

The chain is built from TRBV7-9 and TRBJ2-7; no firm D call. The ends were cut back, 1 base at V and 2 bases at J, with 12 bases in the middle. The CDR3 is 15 residues long. Germline values: CDR1 SEHNR, CDR2 FQNEAQ (reference sequence). CDR3 in amino acids: CASSLGAWTAYEQYF. The CDR3 DNA is TGTGCCAGCAGCTTAGGGGCTTGGACGGCCTACGAGCAGTACTTC.

J is TRBJ2-7 and V is TRBV29-1, with 8 bases aligning to TRBD2. From germline, CDR1 is SQVTM and CDR2 ANQGSEA. V lost 5 bases and J lost 3; bases outside the gene matches: 3. CDR3 length: 12 amino acids. This CDR3 is CSVSGTSYEQYF. Here the CDR3 DNA reads TGCAGCGTTTCCGGGACTAGCTACGAGCAGTACTTC.

The chain recombines TRBV9 with TRBJ1-2; D remains ambiguous. Germline V CDR1 and CDR2: SGDLS, YYNGEE. The CDR3 sequence is 12 residues long. Trimming cost V 4 bases and J 7 bases, with 11 bases left between them. The CDR3 sequence: CASSPPLGGYTF. The CDR3 DNA reads as TGTGCCAGCAGCCCTCCGCTTGGTGGCTACACCTTC.

The chain joins TRBV28 to TRBJ2-7; 7 nucleotides align to TRBD2. The CDR3 spans 12 residues. J gave up 5 bases and V 8 bases, and 6 bases lay outside the gene matches. Looked up from germline, CDR1 is MDHEN and CDR2 is SYDVKM. Here the CDR3 reads CASSKGGDEQYF. Written as DNA, the CDR3 is TGTGCCAGCTCTAAGGGAGGGGACGAGCAGTACTTC.

V usage is TRBV5-4 and J usage is TRBJ1-4; a weak D match, TRBD1 (5 bases). This CDR3 has 15 amino acids. CDR1 is SGHNT and CDR2 is YYREEE in the germline V gene (reference sequence). V was clipped by 4 bases and J by 6 bases, with 16 bases between them. The CDR3 here is CASSRGGSTDEKLFF. The CDR3 region has the DNA TGTGCCAGCAGCCGGGGCGGGAGCACCGATGAAAAACTGTTTTTT. The variable domain in full, completed from reference TRBV5-4 and TRBJ1-4, reads ETGVTQSPTHLIKTRGQQVTLRCSSQSGHNTVSWYQQALGQGPQFIFQYYREEENGRGNFPPRFSGLQFPNYSSELNVNALELDDSALYLCASSRGGSTDEKLFFGSGTQLSVL.

The V call is TRBV27, the J call TRBJ2-7; TRBD2 aligns across 7 bases. The germline V gene encodes CDR1 MNHEY and CDR2 SMNVEV (reference sequence). J gave up 2 bases and V 3 bases, and 7 bases lay outside the gene matches. The CDR3 loop spans 15 amino acids. CDR3 nucleotides: TGTGCCAGCAGTTTGATGGGCGCGGGAGCCTACGAGCAGTACTTC. Protein sequence: CASSLMGAGAYEQYF.

CDR3 sequence (DNA): TGCAGCGTTGATGATCTCACAGATACGCAGTATTTT. Translating it yields CSVDDLTDTQYF. The genes are TRBV29-1 and TRBJ2-3; D unclear. The CDR3 has 12 amino acids. The germline V and J ends were trimmed by 3 bases and 2 bases, with 6 bases remaining between them. Germline CDR1 is SQVTM and CDR2 is ANQGSEA.

This clone was recorded a few times. In DNA, the CDR3 is TGTGCCAGCAGCCCCAAGACAGGCTTCGAGCAGTACTTC. Translating it yields CASSPKTGFEQYF. This chain joins TRBV7-2 and TRBJ2-7, with D possibly matching TRBD1 (6 bases). Germline V gene data show CDR1 as SGHTA and CDR2 as FQGNSA. Trimming left V 5 bases short and J 6 bases short, with 14 bases between. The CDR3 totals 13 residues.

The J gene is TRBJ2-1, the V gene TRBV6-5; weak D call: TRBD2 (5 bases). Trimming removed 5 bases from V and 4 bases from J, with 15 bases in between. CDR1 is MNHEY, CDR2 SVGAGI, per germline. CDR3 size: 15 residues. The DNA of the CDR3 is TGTGCCAGCAGTCCTGAGGGCCAGGCTTACAATGAGCAGTTCTTC. Translation: CASSPEGQAYNEQFF.

The rearrangement links TRBV7-6 to TRBJ1-4, with no clear D. Germline-derived CDR1 and CDR2 are SGHVS and FNYEAQ. Trimming shortened V by 3 bases and J by 5 bases, and 7 bases separated the two germline ends. The CDR3 runs 13 residues. CDR3 nucleotides: TGTGCCAGCAGCTTGAATCGCAATGAAAAACTGTTTTTT. Protein sequence: CASSLNRNEKLFF.

This clone appeared a few times. This chain connects TRBV6-5 to TRBJ2-1; D perhaps matches TRBD2 (7 bases). This CDR3 has 16 residues. Germline V gene lookup returns CDR1 MNHEY and CDR2 SVGAGI. Trimming stripped 2 bases from V and 0 bases from J, with 11 bases between. The CDR3 sequence: CASSYRGGGSYNEQFF. The DNA for the CDR3 is TGTGCCAGCAGTTACAGGGGAGGGGGCTCCTACAATGAGCAGTTCTTC.

The V gene is TRBV3-1 (or the pseudogene TRBV3-2), the J gene TRBJ2-3; possibly TRBD1 or TRBD2 for D (6 bases each). This CDR3 comprises 16 residues. Trimming removed 0 bases at V and 1 base at J, with 11 bases between. The V gene's germline CDR1 is LGHDT and CDR2 YNNKEL (reference sequence). The CDR3 coding sequence is TGTGCCAGCAGCCAAGAGACGAGGGGGGGCACAGATACGCAGTATTTT. It is translated as CASSQETRGGTDTQYF.

The rearrangement joins TRBV4-3 to TRBJ2-2, with a weak D call TRBD1 (6 bases). Germline assignment: CDR1 LGHNA and CDR2 YSLEER. The CDR3 contains 14 residues. Trimming removed 3 bases at V and 7 bases at J, with 12 bases between. CDR3 sequence: CASSQVGQGGELFF. CDR3 nucleotide sequence: TGCGCCAGCAGCCAGGTGGGACAAGGCGGGGAGCTGTTTTTT.

The gene calls are TRBV5-4 and TRBJ1-6; 8 bases line up with TRBD1. Germline-derived CDR1 and CDR2 are SGHNT and YYREEE (reference sequence). The V gene end was trimmed by 4 bases and the J gene end by 0 bases; junction bases not matched to a gene: 9. The CDR3 totals 18 residues. The CDR3 loop is CASSVGQGRSSYNSPLHF. The CDR3 region has the DNA TGTGCCAGCAGCGTCGGACAGGGAAGGAGCTCCTATAATTCACCCCTCCACTTT.

The chain uses TRBV25-1 and TRBJ2-1; D remains unclear. V was clipped by 4 bases and J by 5 bases, with 3 bases between them. The CDR3 is 11 amino acids. CDR1 and CDR2 (germline): MGHDK, SYGVNS. CDR3 DNA sequence: TGTGCCAGCAGTGCGAACAATGAGCAGTTCTTC. This translates into CASSANNEQFF.

This clone was observed a few times. The V and J genes are TRBV5-6 and TRBJ1-1; D gene ambiguous. The CDR3 covers 14 residues. V lost 1 base and J 1 base, leaving 8 bases between the germline ends. From germline, CDR1 is SGHDT and CDR2 YYEEEE. The CDR3 sequence is CASSLPTENTEAFF. The DNA for the CDR3 is TGTGCCAGCAGCTTGCCTACAGAGAACACTGAAGCTTTCTTT.

V gene TRBV6-1 combines with J gene TRBJ2-5, with unresolved D. The CDR3 contains 11 residues. Trimming shortened V by 2 bases and J by 7 bases, and 5 bases separated the two germline ends. Germline V gene sequence: CDR1 MNHNS, CDR2 SASEGT. DNA of the CDR3: TGTGCCAGCAGTGAATCGGGGACCCAGTACTTC. It translates to CASSESGTQYF.

The chain recombines TRBV24-1 with TRBJ2-7; 7 positions match TRBD1. Germline-derived CDR1 and CDR2 are KGHDR and SFDVKD. The CDR3 totals 14 residues. J lost 9 bases, V lost 2 bases, and 9 bases had no gene match. The CDR3 loop reads CATSDSDRVMGQYF. CDR3 sequence (DNA): TGTGCCACCAGTGATTCCGACAGGGTTATGGGGCAGTACTTC.